This T cell receptor beta chain stems from a study of blood T cell repertoires in COVID-19. Study summary: Sample material is recorded as cDNA or gDNA derived from T cells, B-cell-depleted T cells, or PBMCs.

In the authors' methods: Cell counts per sample came from amplifying reference gene primers. Method: immunoSEQ multiplex PCR; TCRdb's copy keeps in-frame clones and lacks some. For V, J and clone size, that table is used; D and trimming come from the DNA. Among 150,000 to 200,000 clones listed, roughly nine tenths were seen once. Those enrolled, adults aged 18 to 89 years, came from around 24 US areas. The study assigned cohorts using participant-reported clinical history. Germline loops: CDR1 MGHDK, CDR2 SYGVNS. This CDR3 contains 15 residues. The germline V and J ends were trimmed by 3 bases and 1 base, with 12 bases remaining between them.

The sequenced sample was PBMCs or T cells enriched from blood (not recorded which). The rearrangement uses TRBV25-1 and TRBJ2-5; D might be TRBD2 (6 bases). The clonotype comes from a human donor with acute COVID-19. The donor label of this sample is uncertain. The CDR3, as DNA: TGTGCCAGCAGTGAGCCGCGGGGCATCCAAGAGACCCAGTACTTC. Translated, it gives CASSEPRGIQETQYF.